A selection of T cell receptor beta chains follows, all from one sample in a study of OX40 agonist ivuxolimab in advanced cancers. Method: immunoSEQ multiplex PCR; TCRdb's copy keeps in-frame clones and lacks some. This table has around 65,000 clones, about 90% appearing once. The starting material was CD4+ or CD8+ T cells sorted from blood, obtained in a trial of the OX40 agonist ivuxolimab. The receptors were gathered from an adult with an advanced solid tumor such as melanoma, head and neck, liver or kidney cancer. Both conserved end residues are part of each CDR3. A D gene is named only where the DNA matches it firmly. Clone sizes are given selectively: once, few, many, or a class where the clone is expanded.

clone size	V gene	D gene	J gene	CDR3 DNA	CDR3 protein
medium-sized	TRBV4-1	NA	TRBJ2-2	TGCGCCAGCAGCCAAGGTTTGCGTGGGACCGGGGAGCTGTTTTTT	CASSQGLRGTGELFF
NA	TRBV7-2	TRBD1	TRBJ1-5	TGTGCCAGCAGCCGACAGGGGCACCAGCCCCAGCATTTT	CASSRQGHQPQHF
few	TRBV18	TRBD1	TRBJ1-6	TGTGCCAGCTCACCACTGCAGGGGGCTGGTTCACCCCTCCACTTT	CASSPLQGAGSPLHF
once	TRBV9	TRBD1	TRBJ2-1	TGTGCCAGCACTAAAACAGGGGCCCTTAGGAATGAGCAGTTCTTC	CASTKTGALRNEQFF
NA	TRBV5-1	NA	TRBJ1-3	TGCGCCAGCAGCTCCGGCCCGGGAAACACCATATATTTT	CASSSGPGNTIYF
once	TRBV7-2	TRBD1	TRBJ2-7	TGTGCCAGCAGTTTTTTCGGACAGGGGGCCTACGAGCAGTACTTC	CASSFFGQGAYEQYF
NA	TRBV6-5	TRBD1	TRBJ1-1	TGTGCCAGCAGTTACGCACAGGGGCCTGGGACTGAAGCTTTCTTT	CASSYAQGPGTEAFF
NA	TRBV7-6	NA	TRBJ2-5	TGTGCCAGCAGCTCCGGGACCTCGTACCAAGAGACCCAGTACTTC	CASSSGTSYQETQYF
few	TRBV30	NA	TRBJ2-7	TGTGCCTGGACCCGAGGGCCGGTCTCCTACGAGCAGTACTTC	CAWTRGPVSYEQYF
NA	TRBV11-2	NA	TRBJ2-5	TGTGCCAGCAGCTTACTTACAACCCAGTACTTC	CASSLLTTQYF
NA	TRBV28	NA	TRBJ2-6	TGTGCCACCTTGAGTTCAGGGGCTGGGGCCAACGTCCTGACTTTC	CATLSSGAGANVLTF
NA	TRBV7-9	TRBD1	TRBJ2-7	TGTGCCAGCAGCCCCCGGGACAGGGAAAGAGGCCTATACGAGCAGTACTTC	CASSPRDRERGLYEQYF
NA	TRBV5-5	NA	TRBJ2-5	TGTGCCAGCAGCTCGATGGGGAGGAGGCAAGAGACCCAGTACTTC	CASSSMGRRQETQYF
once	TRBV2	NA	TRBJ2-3	TGTGCCAGCAACCGCGGACAGCCAGGCACAGATACGCAGTATTTT	CASNRGQPGTDTQYF
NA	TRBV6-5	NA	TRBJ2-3	TGTGCCAGCGGGGACAGCACAGATACGCAGTATTTT	CASGDSTDTQYF
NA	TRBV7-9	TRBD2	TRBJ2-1	TGTGCCAGCAGCTTTAGCGGGGCTGGGAATGAGCAGTTCTTC	CASSFSGAGNEQFF
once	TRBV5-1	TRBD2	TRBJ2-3	TGCGCCAGCAGCGGACTAGCGGGGGAGGGGACAGATACGCAGTATTTT	CASSGLAGEGTDTQYF
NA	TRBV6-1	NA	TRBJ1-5	TGTGCCAGCAGTGAATGGTGGATGGAGCGGCAGCCCCAGCATTTT	CASSEWWMERQPQHF
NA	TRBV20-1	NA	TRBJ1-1	TGCAGTGCTGCCTGGCGGAGAGAAGCTTTCTTT	CSAAWRREAFF
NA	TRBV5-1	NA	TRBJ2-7	TGCGCCAGCAGCTTGGCGGACAGCCAACGCTCCTACGAGCAGTACTTC	CASSLADSQRSYEQYF
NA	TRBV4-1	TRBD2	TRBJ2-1	TGCGCCAGCAGCCAAGGGACTAGCGGGGGCAATGAGCAGTTCTTC	CASSQGTSGGNEQFF
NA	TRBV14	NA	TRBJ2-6	TGTGCCAGCAGCCAAGACTGGGGGGCCAACGTCCTGACTTTC	CASSQDWGANVLTF
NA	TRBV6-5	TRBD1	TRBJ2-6	TGTGCCAGCAGTTCATCACAGGGGTCTGGGGCCAACGTCCTGACTTTC	CASSSSQGSGANVLTF
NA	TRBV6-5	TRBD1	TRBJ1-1	TGTGCCAGCAGTTCCTATACCGGACAGGGAGCAATAGCTTTCTTT	CASSSYTGQGAIAFF
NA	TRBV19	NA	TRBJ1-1	TGTGCCAGTAGCGCGCTGAGGGTCACTGAAGCTTTCTTT	CASSALRVTEAFF
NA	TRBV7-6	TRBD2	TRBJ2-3	TGTGCCAGCAGCACGCGGACTAGCGGGGCTAGCACAGATACGCAGTATTTT	CASSTRTSGASTDTQYF
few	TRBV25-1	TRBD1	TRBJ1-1	TGTGCCAGCAGTGGCAAGGGACAGGGGTTCACTGAAGCTTTCTTT	CASSGKGQGFTEAFF
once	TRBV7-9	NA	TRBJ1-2	TGTGCCAGCAGCCCCCCCCAGGGATCCGACTATGGCTACACCTTC	CASSPPQGSDYGYTF
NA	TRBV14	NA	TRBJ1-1	TGTGCCAGCAGCCAGTACCGCACAGAGAACACTGAAGCTTTCTTT	CASSQYRTENTEAFF
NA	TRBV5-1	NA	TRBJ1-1	TGCGCCAGCAGCTTGGGGGGCAGGGCCAACACTGAAGCTTTCTTT	CASSLGGRANTEAFF
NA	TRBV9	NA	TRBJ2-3	TGTGCCAGCAGCCCCCGGGACTTAGATACGCAGTATTTT	CASSPRDLDTQYF
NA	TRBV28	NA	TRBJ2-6	TGTGCCAGCAGTTTATACGGTCGGGGGCTTGGGGCCAACGTCCTGACTTTC	CASSLYGRGLGANVLTF
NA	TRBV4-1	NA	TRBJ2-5	TGCGCCAGCAGCCAACCTCTAGGCGTACGGGAGACCCAGTACTTC	CASSQPLGVRETQYF
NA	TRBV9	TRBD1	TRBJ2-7	TGTGCCAGCAGCGCCACCGACAGGGGGTACGAGCAGTACTTC	CASSATDRGYEQYF
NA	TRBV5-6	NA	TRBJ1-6	TGTGCCAGCAGCTTGGAGGGGTTCGGCGGGAATTCACCCCTCCACTTT	CASSLEGFGGNSPLHF
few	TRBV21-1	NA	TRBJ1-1	TGTGCCAGCAGCAAAGGTCTTATCAGGGGGCGAAACACTGAAGCTTTCTTT	CASSKGLIRGRNTEAFF
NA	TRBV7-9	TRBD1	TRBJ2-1	TGTGCCAGCAGTTCAGTTCCCTTTGGACAGGATAACAATGAGCAGTTCTTC	CASSSVPFGQDNNEQFF
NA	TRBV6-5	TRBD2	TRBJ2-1	TGTGCCAGCAGTTACTCGGGCGGGGGGCCCAATGAGCAGTTCTTC	CASSYSGGGPNEQFF
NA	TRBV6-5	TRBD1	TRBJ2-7	TGTGCCAGCAGTTATGCTGGACAGGGGGTTCTTTACGAGCAGTACTTC	CASSYAGQGVLYEQYF
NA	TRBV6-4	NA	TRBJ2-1	TGTGCCAGCAGTGAAGGGGGGAATTCCTACAATGAGCAGTTCTTC	CASSEGGNSYNEQFF
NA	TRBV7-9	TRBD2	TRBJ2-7	TGTGCCAGCAGCTTACTAAAAGCGGGGCCTTCCTACGAGCAGTACTTC	CASSLLKAGPSYEQYF
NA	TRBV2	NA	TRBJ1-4	TGTGCCAGCAGCACCCCCACGGGGGCGAGGGAAAAACTGTTTTTT	CASSTPTGAREKLFF
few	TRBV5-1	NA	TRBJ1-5	TGCGCCAGCAGCACAAATGGGGGTCAGCCCCAGCATTTT	CASSTNGGQPQHF
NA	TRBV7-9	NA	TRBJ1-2	TGTGCCAGCAGCCCTAGGGACCAGGGCTATGGCTACACCTTC	CASSPRDQGYGYTF
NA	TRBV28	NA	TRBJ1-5	TGTGCCAGCAGCAGCTCGGGGAGAAATCAGCCCCAGCATTTT	CASSSSGRNQPQHF
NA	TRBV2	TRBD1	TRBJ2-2	TGTGCCAGCAGTGAGCGGACAGGGTACACCGGGGAGCTGTTTTTT	CASSERTGYTGELFF
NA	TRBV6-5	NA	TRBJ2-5	TGTGCCAGCAGTTACCCTCAGCGGACTGGGGTGGCCCAGTACTTC	CASSYPQRTGVAQYF
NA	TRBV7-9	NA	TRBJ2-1	TGTGCCAGCAGGGGGTCCTACAATGAGCAGTTCTTC	CASRGSYNEQFF
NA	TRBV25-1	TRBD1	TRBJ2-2	TGTGCCAGCAGAGCCCGGGACAGGGACACCGGGGAGCTGTTTTTT	CASRARDRDTGELFF
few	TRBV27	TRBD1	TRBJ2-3	TGTGCCAGCAGTTCATTACAGGGGGCTAAAGGAGATACGCAGTATTTT	CASSSLQGAKGDTQYF
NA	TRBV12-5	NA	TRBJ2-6	TGTGCTAGTGGTTTGGGACCAGGGGTAGGGGCCAACGTCCTGACTTTC	CASGLGPGVGANVLTF
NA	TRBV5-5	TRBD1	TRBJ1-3	TGTGCCAGCAGCCTAGACAGGGGCGGCAACACCATATATTTT	CASSLDRGGNTIYF
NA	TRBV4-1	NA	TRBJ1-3	TGCGCCAGCAGCCAAGTTGGGACGCCAGGAAACACCATATATTTT	CASSQVGTPGNTIYF
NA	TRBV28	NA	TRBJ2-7	TGTGCCAGCAGTTTAAACGGGGCTCGGGAGCAGTACTTC	CASSLNGAREQYF
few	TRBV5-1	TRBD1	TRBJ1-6	TGCGCCAGCAGCTTGGGACAGGGGATCGGATCACCCCTCCACTTT	CASSLGQGIGSPLHF
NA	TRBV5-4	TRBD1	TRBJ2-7	TGTGCCAGCAGCCGGGACAGCACTTTAATCTCCTACGAGCAGTACTTC	CASSRDSTLISYEQYF
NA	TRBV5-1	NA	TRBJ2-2	TGCGCCAGCAGCCCCTACGGACCAAAAAGGGACACCGGGGAGCTGTTTTTT	CASSPYGPKRDTGELFF
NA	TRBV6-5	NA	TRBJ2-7	TGTGCCAGCAGCGCTTTTTGGAACGAGCAGTACTTC	CASSAFWNEQYF
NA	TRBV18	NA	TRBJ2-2	TGTGCCAGCTCACGCCGGGACATTCAAACCGGGGAGCTGTTTTTT	CASSRRDIQTGELFF